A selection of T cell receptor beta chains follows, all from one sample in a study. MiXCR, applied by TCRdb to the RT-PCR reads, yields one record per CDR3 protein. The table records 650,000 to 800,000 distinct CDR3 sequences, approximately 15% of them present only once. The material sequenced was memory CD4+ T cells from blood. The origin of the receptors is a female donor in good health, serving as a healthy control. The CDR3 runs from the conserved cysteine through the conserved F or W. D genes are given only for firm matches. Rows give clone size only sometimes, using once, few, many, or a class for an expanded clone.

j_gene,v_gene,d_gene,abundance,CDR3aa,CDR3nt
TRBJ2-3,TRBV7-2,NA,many,CASSFLSLEFTDTQYF,TGTGCCAGCAGCTTCCTTAGTTTGGAATTCACAGATACGCAGTATTTT
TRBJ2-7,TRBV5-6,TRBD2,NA,CASSLERGLLYTSYEQYF,TGTGCCAGCAGCTTGGAGCGGGGCCTCCTTTATACCTCCTACGAGCAGTACTTC
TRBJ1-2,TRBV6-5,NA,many,CASSRGMVQLYGYTF,TGTGCCAGCAGCCGAGGGATGGTCCAGCTATATGGCTACACCTTC
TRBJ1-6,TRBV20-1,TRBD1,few,CSASTGDSPLHF,TGCAGTGCTAGTACAGGGGATTCACCCCTCCACTTT
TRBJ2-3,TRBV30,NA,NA,CAWSGWGGTDTQYF,TGTGCCTGGAGTGGTTGGGGCGGCACAGATACGCAGTATTTT
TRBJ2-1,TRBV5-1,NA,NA,CASSPAGSLYNEQFF,TGCGCCAGCAGCCCGGCGGGGTCTCTATACAATGAGCAGTTCTTC
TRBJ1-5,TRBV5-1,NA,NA,CASSLEDGQPQHF,TGCGCCAGCAGCTTAGAGGATGGTCAGCCCCAGCATTTT
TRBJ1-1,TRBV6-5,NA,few,CASRRRDITSEAFF,TGTGCCAGCAGACGCCGGGACATCACCTCTGAAGCTTTCTTT
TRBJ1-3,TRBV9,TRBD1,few,CASNHGGGKGNTIYF,TGTGCCAGCAACCATGGAGGGGGCAAGGGAAACACCATATATTTT
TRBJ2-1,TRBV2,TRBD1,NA,CASSGDSDYNEQFF,TGTGCCAGCAGCGGGGACAGTGATTACAATGAGCAGTTCTTC
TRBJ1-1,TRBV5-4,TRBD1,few,CASSEGARNTEAFF,TGTGCCAGCAGCGAGGGGGCGCGGAACACTGAAGCTTTCTTT
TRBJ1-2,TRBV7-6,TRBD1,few,CASSPRSGTGGGYTF,TGTGCCAGCAGCCCGCGTTCCGGGACAGGGGGCGGCTACACCTTC
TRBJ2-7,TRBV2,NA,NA,CASRSLAYEQYF,TGTGCCAGCAGAAGCCTAGCTTACGAGCAGTACTTC
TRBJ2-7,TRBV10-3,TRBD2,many,CAISEMAGGSYEQYF,TGTGCCATCAGTGAGATGGCGGGAGGCTCCTACGAGCAGTACTTC
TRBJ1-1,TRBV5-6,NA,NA,CASSWGDGRGDLEAFF,TGTGCCAGCAGCTGGGGGGACGGCCGCGGTGATCTAGAAGCTTTCTTT
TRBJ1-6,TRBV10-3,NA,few,CAIREGGNSPLHF,TGTGCCATCAGGGAGGGTGGGAATTCACCCCTCCACTTT
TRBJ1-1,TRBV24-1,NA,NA,CATSDPGQTEAFF,TGTGCCACCAGTGACCCCGGACAGACTGAAGCTTTCTTT
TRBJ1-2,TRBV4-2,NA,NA,CASSSRAGQPYGYTF,TGTGCCAGCAGCTCTAGAGCGGGACAACCCTATGGCTACACCTTC
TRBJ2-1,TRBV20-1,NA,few,CSAREGGAKQFF,TGCAGTGCTAGAGAAGGGGGGGCAAAGCAGTTCTTC
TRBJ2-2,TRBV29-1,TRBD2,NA,CSVKRGVDTGELFF,TGCAGCGTCAAGCGGGGGGTGGACACCGGGGAGCTGTTTTTT
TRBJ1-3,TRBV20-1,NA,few,CSARQAGGNTIYF,TGCAGTGCTAGGCAGGCGGGAGGAAACACCATATATTTT
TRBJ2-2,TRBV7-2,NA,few,CASSQRVSNTGELFF,TGTGCCAGCAGCCAGCGGGTCTCGAACACCGGGGAGCTGTTTTTT
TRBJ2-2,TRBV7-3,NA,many,CASSPQGRSGELFF,TGTGCCAGCAGCCCACAGGGTCGTTCCGGGGAGCTGTTTTTT
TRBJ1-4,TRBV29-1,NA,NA,CSVEDPKNEKLFF,TGCAGCGTTGAAGATCCGAAGAATGAAAAACTGTTTTTT
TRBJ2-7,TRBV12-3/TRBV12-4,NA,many,CASSFRAASEQYF,TGTGCCAGCAGTTTCCGGGCCGCATCCGAGCAGTACTTC
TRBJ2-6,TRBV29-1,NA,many,CSVDSGPGANVLTF,TGCAGCGTTGATTCAGGGCCTGGGGCCAACGTCCTGACTTTC
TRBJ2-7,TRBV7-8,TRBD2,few,CASSRSREGSYEQYF,TGTGCCAGCAGCCGCAGTCGGGAGGGTAGCTACGAGCAGTACTTC
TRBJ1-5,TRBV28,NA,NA,CASSITGFHIQPQHF,TGTGCCAGCAGTATTACAGGGTTCCATATTCAGCCCCAGCATTTT
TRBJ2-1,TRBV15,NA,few,CATSRDRTNSYNEQFF,TGTGCCACCAGCAGAGACAGGACAAACTCCTACAATGAGCAGTTCTTC
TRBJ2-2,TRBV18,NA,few,CASSPQWSSGTGELFF,TGTGCCAGCTCACCACAGTGGTCTTCAGGCACCGGGGAGCTGTTTTTT
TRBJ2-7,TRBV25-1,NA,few,CASSETNYEQYF,TGTGCCAGCAGTGAAACTAACTACGAGCAGTACTTC
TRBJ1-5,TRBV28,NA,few,CASSGTNDQPQHF,TGTGCCAGCAGCGGGACAAACGATCAGCCCCAGCATTTT
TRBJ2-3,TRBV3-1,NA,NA,CASSQDGAGSSTDTQDF,TGTGCCAGCAGCCAAGATGGGGCAGGGTCTAGCACAGATACGCAGGATTTT
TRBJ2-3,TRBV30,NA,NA,CAEGPGHFTDTQYF,TGTGCCGAAGGACCCGGGCACTTCACAGATACGCAGTATTTT
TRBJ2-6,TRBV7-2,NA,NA,CASSPQQGASGANVLTF,TGTGCCAGCAGCCCTCAACAGGGTGCATCTGGGGCCAACGTCCTGACTTTC
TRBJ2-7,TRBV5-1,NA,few,CASSPAQGSLGEQYF,TGCGCCAGCAGCCCGGCGCAGGGGAGTTTGGGGGAGCAGTACTTC
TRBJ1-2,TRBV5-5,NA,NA,CASSLDPPTANYGYTF,TGTGCCAGCAGCTTGGACCCCCCGACGGCTAACTATGGCTACACCTTC
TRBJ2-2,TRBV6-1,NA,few,CASMEQGGLTGELFF,TGTGCCAGCATGGAACAGGGAGGTTTGACCGGGGAGCTGTTTTTT
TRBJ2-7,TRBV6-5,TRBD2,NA,CARRNGGLTSYEQYF,TGTGCCAGAAGGAACGGGGGACTAACGTCCTACGAGCAGTACTTC
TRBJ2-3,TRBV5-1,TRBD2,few,CASSLGTSGGMDTQYF,TGCGCCAGCAGCCTCGGGACTAGCGGGGGAATGGATACGCAGTATTTT
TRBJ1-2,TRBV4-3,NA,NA,CASSQAWGALNYGYTF,TGCGCCAGCAGCCAAGCGTGGGGGGCGCTTAACTATGGCTACACCTTC
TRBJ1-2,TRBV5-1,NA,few,CASSLSGGTYGYTF,TGCGCCAGCAGCTTATCTGGGGGAACATATGGCTACACCTTC
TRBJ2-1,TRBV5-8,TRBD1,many,CASSSGQGGLVDEQFF,TGTGCCAGCAGTTCCGGACAGGGGGGGCTGGTCGATGAGCAGTTCTTC
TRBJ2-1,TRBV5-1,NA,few,CASSLSIGYNEQFF,TGCGCCAGCAGCTTGTCTATCGGGTACAATGAGCAGTTCTTC
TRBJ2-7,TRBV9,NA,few,CASSVGFRADSLYEQYF,TGTGCCAGCAGCGTAGGATTCCGGGCAGACTCCCTCTACGAGCAGTACTTC
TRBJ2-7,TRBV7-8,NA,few,CASSRTEAFSYEQYF,TGTGCCAGCAGCCGGACAGAAGCATTCTCCTACGAGCAGTACTTC
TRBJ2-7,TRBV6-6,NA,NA,CASSKTDSSYEQYF,TGTGCCAGCAGTAAGACGGACAGCTCCTACGAGCAGTACTTC
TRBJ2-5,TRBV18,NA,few,CASSPEGRNQETQYF,TGTGCCAGCTCACCAGAGGGGAGAAACCAAGAGACCCAGTACTTC